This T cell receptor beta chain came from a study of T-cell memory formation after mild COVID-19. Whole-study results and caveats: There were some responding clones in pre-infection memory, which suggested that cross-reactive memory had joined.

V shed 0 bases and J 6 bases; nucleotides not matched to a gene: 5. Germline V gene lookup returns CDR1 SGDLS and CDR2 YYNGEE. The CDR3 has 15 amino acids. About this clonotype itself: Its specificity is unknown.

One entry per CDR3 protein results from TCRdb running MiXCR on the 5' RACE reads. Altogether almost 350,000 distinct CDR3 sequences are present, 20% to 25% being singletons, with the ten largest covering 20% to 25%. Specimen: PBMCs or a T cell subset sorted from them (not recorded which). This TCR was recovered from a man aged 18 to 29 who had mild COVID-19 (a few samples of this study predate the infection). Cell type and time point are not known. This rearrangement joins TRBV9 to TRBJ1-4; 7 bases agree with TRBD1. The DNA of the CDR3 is TGTGCCAGCAGCGTAGGGGACAGTCAGTATGAAAAACTGTTTTTT. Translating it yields CASSVGDSQYEKLFF. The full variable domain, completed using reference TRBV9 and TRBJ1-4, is DSGVTQTPKHLITATGQRVTLRCSPRSGDLSVYWYQQSLDQGLQFLIQYYNGEERAKGNILERFSAQQFPDLHSELNLSSLELGDSALYFCASSVGDSQYEKLFFGSGTQLSVL.